These 24 T cell receptor beta chains came from one sample sequenced in a study of shared clonotypes between healthy human individuals. Repertoires were generated with immunoSEQ multiplex PCR, while TCRdb's copy carries only in-frame clones and drops some. The sample contains approximately 2,000,000 clones, around 90% of which appear only once. Sequenced material: naive CD4+ T cells from PBMCs. The subset here: CD45RA+ positively selected. The receptors shown here come from a young man in good health. Some clones in this sample may be carry-over from other donors' samples.

Remarks on this clone: The sample contains more than one DNA sequence encoding this CDR3. The chain is built from TRBV7-2 and TRBJ1-5; possible D gene TRBD1, 5 bases. This CDR3 comprises 15 residues. Germline V lookup: CDR1 SGHTA, CDR2 FQGNSA. V shed 2 bases and J shed 3 bases, with 11 bases lying between them. The DNA for the CDR3 is TGTGCCAGCAGCTTAATAGGGACGGACAATCAGCCCCAGCATTTT. It is translated as CASSLIGTDNQPQHF.

With regard to this clone: Other DNA sequences from this sample encode an identical CDR3 as well. The V call is TRBV9, the J call TRBJ2-3; D unresolved. Germline V gene sequence: CDR1 SGDLS, CDR2 YYNGEE. The CDR3 has 13 residues. V shed 0 bases and J shed 1 base, with 3 bases lying between them. In DNA form, the CDR3 reads TGTGCCAGCAGCGTAGCGGGCACAGATACGCAGTATTTT. Amino acid sequence: CASSVAGTDTQYF.

In regard to this clone: Other DNA sequences in this specimen translate into the identical CDR3. The chain recombines TRBV18 with TRBJ2-1, with 11 nucleotides matching TRBD2. This CDR3 comprises 15 residues. The germline gives CDR1 KGHSH, CDR2 LQKENI. Trimming at V came to 3 bases and at J to 3 bases, leaving 1 base not matched to a gene. CDR3 sequence (DNA): TGTGCCAGCTCACCGCTAGCGGGGGGCTACAATGAGCAGTTCTTC. Residues: CASSPLAGGYNEQFF.

The genes are TRBV5-6 and TRBJ1-6, with TRBD1 matching 10 bases. J lost 5 bases, V lost 5 bases, and 7 bases had no gene match. The V gene's germline CDR1 is SGHDT and CDR2 YYEEEE. The CDR3 has 16 amino acids. In DNA, the CDR3 is TGTGCCAGCAGTCCCTTGGGGACAGGGGATAATTCACCCCTCCACTTT. This gives the protein CASSPLGTGDNSPLHF.

The chain employs TRBV15 and TRBJ2-1, with 10 bases that match TRBD1. The germline V gene encodes CDR1 LNHNV and CDR2 YYDKDF (reference sequence). This CDR3 is 13 amino acids long. V gave up 11 bases and J gave up 9 bases; unmatched junction bases: 10. The CDR3, as DNA: TGTGCCTCGGGGACAGGGGTTTTAGGTGAGCAGTTCTTC. Its translation is CASGTGVLGEQFF.

This clone has a single count. The chain couples TRBV11-2 to TRBJ2-1; 7 bases map to TRBD2. The CDR3 is 15 residues long. Germline CDR1 and CDR2: SGHAT and FQNNGV. The V gene end was trimmed by 5 bases and the J gene end by 3 bases; junction bases not matched to a gene: 7. The chain's CDR3 is CASSQLSGNYNEQFF. The CDR3 coding sequence is TGTGCCAGCAGCCAGCTGAGCGGGAACTACAATGAGCAGTTCTTC.

This clone occurred once. This chain uses TRBV18 with TRBJ2-7, with D possibly TRBD2 on 5 matching bases. Trimming removed 4 bases at V and 5 bases at J, with 15 bases between. CDR1 KGHSH and CDR2 LQKENI come from the germline V gene. This CDR3 spans 14 amino acids. CDR3 bases: TGTGCCAGCTCACGGAGGCCCGGGGAGAACGAGCAGTACTTC. Its translation: CASSRRPGENEQYF.

This clone was observed a single time. The V and J genes are TRBV6-1 and TRBJ2-4; D possibly corresponds to TRBD2 (6 bases). This CDR3 is 14 amino acids long. V was shortened by 1 base and J by 8 bases, with 12 bases between the two germline ends. CDR1 is MNHNS and CDR2 is SASEGT in the germline V gene. CDR3 region: CASSEGGTRDIQYF. For the CDR3, the DNA is TGTGCCAGCAGTGAAGGAGGGACTCGGGACATTCAGTACTTC.

The rearrangement joins TRBV5-4 to TRBJ1-2; D unclear. CDR1 is SGHNT, CDR2 YYREEE, per germline (reference sequence). This CDR3 spans 12 amino acids. The V end was cut by 4 bases, the J end by 4 bases, with 8 bases between. DNA of the CDR3: TGTGCCAGCAGCGGTGCCTCCTATGGCTACACCTTC. Protein product: CASSGASYGYTF.

V is TRBV5-5 and J is TRBJ2-7, with a weak D call TRBD1 (7 bases). The germline CDR1 and CDR2 sequences are SGHKS and YYEKEE (reference sequence). This CDR3 comprises 17 residues. V lost 5 bases, J lost 1 base, and 22 bases lay in between. In nucleotides, the CDR3 is TGTGCCAGCAGTAATATCCGGTTCCAGGGGGGATCCTACGAGCAGTACTTC. Translating it yields CASSNIRFQGGSYEQYF.

The V call is TRBV6-5, the J call TRBJ2-3; 8 nucleotides match TRBD1. Trimming at V came to 5 bases and at J to 4 bases, leaving 5 bases not matched to a gene. Per the germline V gene, CDR1 is MNHEY and CDR2 is SVGAGI. CDR3 length: 14 amino acids. CDR3 in DNA: TGTGCCAGCAGTAGAGGACAGGGTGCAGATACGCAGTATTTT. The encoded protein is CASSRGQGADTQYF.

CDR3 nucleotides: TGTGCCATCAACGCGGGAGAATCAGATACGCAGTATTTT. Residues: CAINAGESDTQYF. The chain recombines TRBV10-3 with TRBJ2-3; 7 bases are shared with TRBD2. CDR3 length equals 13 residues. Germline V gene sequence: CDR1 ENHRY, CDR2 SYGVKD. The trim removed 7 bases at V and 4 bases at J, leaving 5 bases unmatched.

The chain links TRBV4-1 to TRBJ2-2; 8 positions agree with TRBD2. The V segment lost 4 bases and the J segment 1 base; nucleotides outside the gene matches: 8. Germline CDR1 is MGHRA and CDR2 is YSYEKL. The CDR3 has 17 residues. CDR3 region: CASSRTRREVNTGELFF. Written as DNA, the CDR3 is TGCGCCAGCAGCCGGACAAGGCGGGAGGTGAACACCGGGGAGCTGTTTTTT.

The CDR3 nucleotides are TGCGCCAGCAGCTTGGCCTGGCGTGGACAGAAGCAGTTCTTC. Translated, it gives CASSLAWRGQKQFF. The V call is TRBV5-1, the J call TRBJ2-1; D is perhaps TRBD1 (6 bases). The CDR3 is 14 residues long. Between the trimmed V and J ends, which lost 0 bases and 11 bases, there was a span of 15 bases. The V gene's germline CDR1 is SGHRS and CDR2 YFSETQ.

The chain uses TRBV5-1 and TRBJ1-1; D is unresolved. CDR1 and CDR2 from the germline V gene are SGHRS and YFSETQ. V was cut by 4 bases and J by 0 bases, with 10 bases left in between. This CDR3 comprises 14 residues. For the CDR3, the DNA is TGCGCCAGCAGCCTACAGCCCGTGAACACTGAAGCTTTCTTT. Encoded protein: CASSLQPVNTEAFF.

This chain connects TRBV28 to TRBJ2-2; 7 bases map to TRBD1. V trimming: 1 base; J trimming: 5 bases; junction bases outside the gene matches: 7. Germline V gene data show CDR1 as MDHEN and CDR2 as SYDVKM. The CDR3 has 16 amino acids. The CDR3 DNA follows: TGTGCCAGCAGTTTATCTACAGGGGCAGGAACCGGGGAGCTGTTTTTT. This sequence encodes CASSLSTGAGTGELFF.

The chain carries TRBV6-5 and TRBJ1-1; D is uncertain. The CDR3 runs 14 residues. Germline assignment: CDR1 MNHEY and CDR2 SVGAGI. V was clipped by 0 bases and J by 6 bases, with 11 bases between them. CDR3 protein: CASSYSDGESEAFF. The CDR3 DNA reads as TGTGCCAGCAGTTACTCGGACGGTGAGTCTGAAGCTTTCTTT.

The genes are TRBV6-1 and TRBJ1-2; TRBD1 matches 7 bases. The V segment lost 7 bases and the J segment 8 bases; nucleotides outside the gene matches: 13. Germline CDR1 MNHNS, CDR2 SASEGT. The length of the CDR3 is 14 residues. The CDR3 DNA reads TGTGCCAGCACAAACCAGGGAGGAGGGGGCGGCTACACCTTC. It is translated as CASTNQGGGGGYTF.

Concerning this clone: Other DNA sequences in the same sample also yield this CDR3. The rearrangement uses TRBV28 and TRBJ1-1, with 7 bases lining up with TRBD1. V dropped 5 bases and J dropped 2; count of bases not matched to a gene: 5. From germline, CDR1 is MDHEN and CDR2 SYDVKM. This CDR3 is 14 amino acids long. CDR3 in amino acids: CASSPGTVNTEAFF. As DNA, the CDR3 is TGTGCCAGCAGTCCCGGGACAGTTAACACTGAAGCTTTCTTT.

The chain links TRBV29-1 to TRBJ2-2; the match to TRBD1 covers 7 bases. This CDR3 is built from 13 residues. The germline V gene has CDR1 SQVTM and CDR2 ANQGSEA. Trimming took 7 bases from V and 3 from J; bases not matched to a gene: 5. This chain's CDR3 is CSAGTAYTGELFF. CDR3 coding DNA: TGCAGCGCCGGGACAGCCTACACCGGGGAGCTGTTTTTT.

This chain uses TRBV6-6 with TRBJ2-7; 10 positions agree with TRBD2. The CDR3 runs 14 residues. Germline V lookup: CDR1 MNHNY, CDR2 SVGAGI (reference sequence). The V segment lost 4 bases and the J segment 5 bases; nucleotides outside the gene matches: 5. The CDR3 loop is CASSSLAGADEQYF. The CDR3 DNA reads TGTGCCAGCAGTTCCCTAGCGGGAGCCGACGAGCAGTACTTC.

Worth noting for this clone: Other DNA sequences from this sample encode an identical CDR3 as well. V is TRBV10-1 and J is TRBJ2-7; a possible D gene is TRBD1 (5 bases). The germline gives CDR1 WNHNN, CDR2 SYGVQD (reference sequence). There are 12 residues in the CDR3. With 4 bases removed from V and 6 bases from J, the gap between germline ends came to 10 bases. The CDR3 DNA sequence: TGCGCCAGCAGTGGGGGCTCGGGCGAGCAGTACTTC. Protein: CASSGGSGEQYF.

The chain combines TRBV7-2 with TRBJ2-2, with 14 bases aligning to TRBD2. The germline gives CDR1 SGHTA, CDR2 FQGNSA. This CDR3 is built from 18 residues. With 0 bases clipped from V and 7 bases from J, the junction kept 7 bases outside the gene matches. The CDR3 loop reads CASSLAGLAGDWVGELFF. The CDR3 DNA is TGTGCCAGCAGCTTAGCGGGACTAGCGGGAGACTGGGTCGGGGAGCTGTTTTTT.

The genes are TRBV7-9 and TRBJ1-5; D not certain. CDR1 is SEHNR and CDR2 is FQNEAQ in the germline V gene (reference sequence). This CDR3 region has 16 residues. V dropped 1 base and J dropped 3 bases, with 13 bases sitting between them. The CDR3 loop reads CASSLVGRANNQPQHF. Written as DNA, the CDR3 is TGTGCCAGCAGCTTAGTTGGTCGAGCCAACAATCAGCCCCAGCATTTT.